The 8 T cell receptor beta chains presented below share a single source sample, sequenced in a study of cytomegalovirus exposure and HLA in healthy donors (dated by TCRdb to the late 2010s). Preparation of the library involved the immunoSEQ multiplex PCR assay. A mixture of 60 forward primers for TCR Vbeta segments and 13 reverse primers for TCR Jbeta segments was used in the multiplex PCR. What TCRdb holds here is the immuneACCESS table cut down to in-frame rearrangements. Part of the clones is not present; checked against another copy, under half of the missing clones reflect an unresolved V gene, and the others are unexplained. The sample contains 150,000 to 200,000 clones, 79% of them found a single time. Jointly, the top ten make up roughly 2% of the sample. The sample consisted of PBMCs. All receptors derive from a man aged 40-49 years in good health and CMV-seronegative.

This clone was counted only a few times. This chain links TRBV29-1 with TRBJ2-1, with a tentative D call TRBD2 (6 bases). Germline loops: CDR1 SQVTM, CDR2 ANQGSEA. The CDR3 is 12 amino acids. V dropped 4 bases and J dropped 9 bases, with 13 bases sitting between them. The CDR3 loop is CSVVYQGGEQFF. In DNA form, the CDR3 reads TGCAGCGTTGTATATCAGGGAGGTGAGCAGTTCTTC.

This clone appeared once. The chain recombines TRBV5-1 with TRBJ2-3, with D perhaps TRBD1 (7 bases). Germline-derived CDR1 and CDR2 are SGHRS and YFSETQ. With 6 bases removed from V and 2 bases from J, the gap between germline ends came to 25 bases. The CDR3 covers 18 residues. The CDR3 protein is CASTGGGIRGRVTDTQYF. The CDR3 coding sequence is TGCGCCAGCACCGGAGGGGGCATAAGGGGTCGCGTCACAGATACGCAGTATTTT.

The chain has TRBV5-1 and TRBJ2-5; 10 bases align to TRBD2. The CDR3 is 15 residues long. The ends lost 4 bases at V and 1 base at J; junction bases unmatched: 4. The germline gives CDR1 SGHRS, CDR2 YFSETQ. CDR3 region: CASSPRTSGQETQYF. DNA of the CDR3: TGCGCCAGCAGCCCACGGACTAGCGGCCAAGAGACCCAGTACTTC.

V is TRBV19 and J is TRBJ1-2, with 8 bases aligning to TRBD1. V lost 5 bases and J lost 5; bases outside the gene matches: 7. Germline values: CDR1 LNHDA, CDR2 SQIVND (reference sequence). The CDR3 extends over 14 amino acids. For the CDR3, the DNA is TGTGCCAGTAGTGACTCCCGACAGGGGTATGGCTACACCTTC. It yields the protein CASSDSRQGYGYTF.

This clone was observed a single time. CDR3 nucleotides: TGTGCCAGCAGTTCCTACTCTAGCGGGAGCACCGGGGAGCTGTTTTTT. Translation: CASSSYSSGSTGELFF. The V and J genes are TRBV6-5 and TRBJ2-2; 10 bases match TRBD2. V shed 4 bases and J 4 bases; nucleotides not matched to a gene: 6. The CDR3 has 16 amino acids. CDR1 and CDR2 (germline): MNHEY, SVGAGI.

The rearrangement uses TRBV5-6 and TRBJ2-3, with 9 bases aligning to TRBD2. CDR1 is SGHDT and CDR2 is YYEEEE in the germline V gene. This CDR3 has 17 amino acids. The junction had 6 bases not matched to a gene; V was cut back by 1 base and J by 0 bases. The CDR3 DNA is TGTGCCAGCAGCTTGTTTCCAGCGGGAGGTAGCACAGATACGCAGTATTTT. This codes for CASSLFPAGGSTDTQYF.

This clone was counted only a few times. The DNA of the CDR3 is TGTGCCAGCAGTTACCCCACTTCCCGAGAGACCCAGTACTTC. The encoded protein is CASSYPTSRETQYF. V gene TRBV6-5 combines with J gene TRBJ2-5; no firm D call. The CDR3 sequence is 14 residues long. Germline-derived CDR1 and CDR2 are MNHEY and SVGAGI. Trimming took 2 bases from V and 4 from J, leaving 11 bases between them.

V usage is TRBV6-5 and J usage is TRBJ2-7; D may be TRBD1 (5 bases). V gave up 11 bases and J gave up 5 bases, with 16 bases separating them. The germline gives CDR1 MNHEY, CDR2 SVGAGI. This CDR3 has 12 residues. This chain's CDR3 is CAAQGKLDEQYF. The CDR3 bases are TGTGCCGCGCAGGGAAAACTCGACGAGCAGTACTTC.